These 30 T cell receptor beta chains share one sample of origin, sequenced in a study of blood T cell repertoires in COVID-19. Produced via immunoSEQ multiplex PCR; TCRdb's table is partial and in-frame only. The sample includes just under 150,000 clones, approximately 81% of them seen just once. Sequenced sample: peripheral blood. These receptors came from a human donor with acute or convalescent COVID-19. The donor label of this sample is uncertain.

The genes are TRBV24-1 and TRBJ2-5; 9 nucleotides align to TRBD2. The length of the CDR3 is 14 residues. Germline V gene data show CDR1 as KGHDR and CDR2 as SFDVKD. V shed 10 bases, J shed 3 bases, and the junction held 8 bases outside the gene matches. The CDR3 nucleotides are TGTGCCACGACTCTAGTAGCGGGGGAAGAGACCCAGTACTTC. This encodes CATTLVAGEETQYF.

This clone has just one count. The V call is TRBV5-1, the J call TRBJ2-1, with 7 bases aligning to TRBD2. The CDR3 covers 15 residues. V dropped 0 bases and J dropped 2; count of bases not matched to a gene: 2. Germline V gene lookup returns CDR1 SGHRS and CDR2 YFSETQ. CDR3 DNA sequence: TGCGCCAGCAGCTTGGACGGACTAGCCTACAATGAGCAGTTCTTC. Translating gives CASSLDGLAYNEQFF.

The CDR3 DNA sequence: TGTGCCAGCAGCTTGGTTACGGTTATAGAGACCCAGTACTTC. It codes for CASSLVTVIETQYF. The V gene is TRBV5-6, the J gene TRBJ2-5, with unresolved D. CDR3 size: 14 residues. Per the germline V gene, CDR1 is SGHDT and CDR2 is YYEEEE. The germline V and J ends were trimmed by 0 bases and 4 bases, with 10 bases remaining between them.

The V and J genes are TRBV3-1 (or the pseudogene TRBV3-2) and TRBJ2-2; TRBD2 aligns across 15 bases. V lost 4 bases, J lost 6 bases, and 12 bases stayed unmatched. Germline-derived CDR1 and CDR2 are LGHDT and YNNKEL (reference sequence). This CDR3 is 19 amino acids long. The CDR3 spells CASSPPGLAGGHGAGELFF. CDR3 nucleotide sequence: TGTGCCAGCAGCCCACCGGGACTAGCGGGAGGTCATGGCGCCGGGGAGCTGTTTTTT.

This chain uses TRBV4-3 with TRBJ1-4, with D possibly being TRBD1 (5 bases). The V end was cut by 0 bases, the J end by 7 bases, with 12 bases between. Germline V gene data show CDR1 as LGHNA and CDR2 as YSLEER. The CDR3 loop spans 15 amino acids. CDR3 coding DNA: TGCGCCAGCAGCCAAGAAGGCAGGGTCGGTGAAAAACTGTTTTTT. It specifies CASSQEGRVGEKLFF.

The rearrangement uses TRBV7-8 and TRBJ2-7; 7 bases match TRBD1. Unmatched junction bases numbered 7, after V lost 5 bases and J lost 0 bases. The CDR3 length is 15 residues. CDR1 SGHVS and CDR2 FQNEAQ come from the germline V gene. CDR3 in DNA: TGTGCCAGCAGCGAGGGACAGCCCTCCTCCTACGAGCAGTACGTC. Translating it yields CASSEGQPSSYEQYV.

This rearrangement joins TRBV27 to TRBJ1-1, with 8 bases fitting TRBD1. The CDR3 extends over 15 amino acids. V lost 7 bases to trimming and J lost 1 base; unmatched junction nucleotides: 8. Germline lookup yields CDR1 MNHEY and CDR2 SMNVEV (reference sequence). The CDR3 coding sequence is TGTGCCAGCATTGGAACAGGGGGGTGGAACACTGAAGCTTTCTTT. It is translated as CASIGTGGWNTEAFF.

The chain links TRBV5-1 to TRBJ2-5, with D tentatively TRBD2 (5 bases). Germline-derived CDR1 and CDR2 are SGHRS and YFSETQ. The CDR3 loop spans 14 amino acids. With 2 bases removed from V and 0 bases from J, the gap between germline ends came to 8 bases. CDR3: CASSFSADQETQYF. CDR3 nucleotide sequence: TGCGCCAGCAGCTTTTCAGCGGACCAAGAGACCCAGTACTTC.

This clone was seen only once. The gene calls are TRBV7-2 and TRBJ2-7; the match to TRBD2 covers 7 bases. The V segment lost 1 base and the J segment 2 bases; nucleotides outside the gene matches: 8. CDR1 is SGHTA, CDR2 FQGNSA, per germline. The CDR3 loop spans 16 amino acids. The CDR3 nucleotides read TGTGCCAGCAGCTTAGATGGGGGGGGTTTTGCCTACGAGCAGTACTTC. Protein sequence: CASSLDGGGFAYEQYF.

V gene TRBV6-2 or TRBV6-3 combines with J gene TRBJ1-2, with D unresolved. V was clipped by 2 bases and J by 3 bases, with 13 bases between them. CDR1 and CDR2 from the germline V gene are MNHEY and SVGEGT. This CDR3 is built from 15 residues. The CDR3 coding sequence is TGTGCCAGCAGTTACCTCCCCGACGGGGACTATGGCTACACCTTC. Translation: CASSYLPDGDYGYTF.

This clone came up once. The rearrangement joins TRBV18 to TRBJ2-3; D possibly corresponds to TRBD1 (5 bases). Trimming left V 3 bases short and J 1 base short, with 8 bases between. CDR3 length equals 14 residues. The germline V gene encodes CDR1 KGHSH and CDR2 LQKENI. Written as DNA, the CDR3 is TGTGCCAGCTCACCTATCAGGGGCACAGATACGCAGTATTTT. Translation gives CASSPIRGTDTQYF.

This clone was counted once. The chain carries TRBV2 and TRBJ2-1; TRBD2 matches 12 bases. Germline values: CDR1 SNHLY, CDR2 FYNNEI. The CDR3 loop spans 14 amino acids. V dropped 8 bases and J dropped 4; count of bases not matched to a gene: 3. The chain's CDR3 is CASLAGGGYNEQFF. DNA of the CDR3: TGTGCCAGCCTAGCGGGGGGGGGTTACAATGAGCAGTTCTTC.

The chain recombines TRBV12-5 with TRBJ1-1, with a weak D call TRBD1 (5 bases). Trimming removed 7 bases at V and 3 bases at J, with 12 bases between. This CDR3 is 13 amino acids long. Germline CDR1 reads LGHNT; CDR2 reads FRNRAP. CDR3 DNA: TGTGCTAGTGACCCCGGGGGTCACACTGAAGCTTTCTTT. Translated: CASDPGGHTEAFF.

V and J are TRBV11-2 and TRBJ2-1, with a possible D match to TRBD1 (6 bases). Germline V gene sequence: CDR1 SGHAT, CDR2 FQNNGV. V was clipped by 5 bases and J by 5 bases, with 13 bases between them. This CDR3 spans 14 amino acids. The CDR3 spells CASSRNRVDNEQFF. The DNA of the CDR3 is TGTGCCAGCAGCCGTAACAGGGTTGACAATGAGCAGTTCTTC.

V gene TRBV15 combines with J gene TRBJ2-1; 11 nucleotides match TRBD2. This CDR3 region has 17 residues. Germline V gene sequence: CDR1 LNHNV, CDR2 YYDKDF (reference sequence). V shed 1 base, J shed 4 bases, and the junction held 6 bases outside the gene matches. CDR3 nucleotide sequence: TGTGCCACCAGCAGAGCCCCTAGCGGGGGGTTATACAATGAGCAGTTCTTC. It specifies CATSRAPSGGLYNEQFF. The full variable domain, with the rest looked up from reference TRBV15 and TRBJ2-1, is DAMVIQNPRYQVTQFGKPVTLSCSQTLNHNVMYWYQQKSSQAPKLLFHYYDKDFNNEADTPDNFQSRRPNTSFCFLDIRSPGLGDTAMYLCATSRAPSGGLYNEQFFGPGTRLTVL.

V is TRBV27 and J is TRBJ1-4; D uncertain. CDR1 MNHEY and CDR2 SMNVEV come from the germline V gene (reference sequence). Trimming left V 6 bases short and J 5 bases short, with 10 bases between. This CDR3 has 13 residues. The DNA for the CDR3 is TGTGCCAGCAGATGGACGGGGAATGAAAAACTGTTTTTT. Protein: CASRWTGNEKLFF.

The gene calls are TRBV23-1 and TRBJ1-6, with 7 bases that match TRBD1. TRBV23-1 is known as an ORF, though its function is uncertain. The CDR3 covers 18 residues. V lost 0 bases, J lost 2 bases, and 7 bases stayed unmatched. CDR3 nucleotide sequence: TGCGCCAGCAGTCAATCAAGGGGGCGTGGAACCTATAATTCACCCCTCCACTTT. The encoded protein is CASSQSRGRGTYNSPLHF.

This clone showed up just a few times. The CDR3 DNA reads as TGCAGTGCTAGTTTTGGAGGGCCGAATCGCTACACCTTC. This codes for CSASFGGPNRYTF. The chain combines TRBV20-1 with TRBJ1-2; D remains unclear. Trimming left V 3 bases short and J 9 bases short, with 17 bases between. This CDR3 region has 13 residues. CDR1 and CDR2 from the germline V gene are DFQATT and SNEGSKA (reference sequence).

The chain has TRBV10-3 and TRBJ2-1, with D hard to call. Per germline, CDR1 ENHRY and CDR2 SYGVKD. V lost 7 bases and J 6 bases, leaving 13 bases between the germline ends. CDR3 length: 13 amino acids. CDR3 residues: CAITSPPGNEQFF. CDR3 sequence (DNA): TGTGCCATCACCAGTCCCCCGGGCAATGAGCAGTTCTTC.

The CDR3 DNA follows: TGTGCCAGCAGTCCGCGGACAGGGTATCGCAATGAGCAGTTCTTC. It codes for CASSPRTGYRNEQFF. The V gene is TRBV6-5, the J gene TRBJ2-1; the match to TRBD1 covers 8 bases. The CDR3 is 15 amino acids. CDR1 is MNHEY, CDR2 SVGAGI, per germline. After removal of 5 bases from V and 6 bases from J, the junction contained 9 bases not matched to a gene.

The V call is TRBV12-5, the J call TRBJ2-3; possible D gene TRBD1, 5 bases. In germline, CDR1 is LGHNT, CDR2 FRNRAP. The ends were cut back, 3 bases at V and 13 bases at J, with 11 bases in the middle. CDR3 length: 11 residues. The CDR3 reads CASGFGAGEYF. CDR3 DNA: TGTGCTAGTGGTTTTGGGGCTGGGGAGTATTTT.

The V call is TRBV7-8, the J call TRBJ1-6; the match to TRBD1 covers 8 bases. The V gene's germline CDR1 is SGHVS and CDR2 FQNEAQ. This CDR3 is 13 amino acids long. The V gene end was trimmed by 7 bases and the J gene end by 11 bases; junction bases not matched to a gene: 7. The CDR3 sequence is CASNLDRAAPLHF. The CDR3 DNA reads TGTGCCAGCAACCTGGACAGGGCAGCACCCCTCCACTTT.

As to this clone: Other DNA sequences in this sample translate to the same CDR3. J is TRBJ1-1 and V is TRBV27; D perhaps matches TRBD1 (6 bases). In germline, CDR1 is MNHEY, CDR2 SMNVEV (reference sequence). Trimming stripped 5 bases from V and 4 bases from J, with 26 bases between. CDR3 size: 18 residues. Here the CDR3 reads CASSPHTGGASFGTEAFF. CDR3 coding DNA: TGTGCCAGCAGTCCCCATACGGGGGGCGCATCTTTCGGCACTGAAGCTTTCTTT.

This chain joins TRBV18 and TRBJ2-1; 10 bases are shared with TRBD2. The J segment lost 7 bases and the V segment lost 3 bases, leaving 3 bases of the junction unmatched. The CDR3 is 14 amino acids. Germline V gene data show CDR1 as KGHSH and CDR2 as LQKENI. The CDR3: CASSPGTSANEQFF. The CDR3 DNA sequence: TGTGCCAGCTCACCCGGGACTAGCGCGAATGAGCAGTTCTTC.

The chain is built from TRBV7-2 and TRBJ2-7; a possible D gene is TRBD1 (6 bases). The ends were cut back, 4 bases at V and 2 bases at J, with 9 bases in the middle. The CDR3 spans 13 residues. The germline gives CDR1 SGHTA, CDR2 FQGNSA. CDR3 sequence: CASSSGQTYEQYF. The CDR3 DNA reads TGTGCCAGCAGCTCCGGACAGACCTACGAGCAGTACTTC.

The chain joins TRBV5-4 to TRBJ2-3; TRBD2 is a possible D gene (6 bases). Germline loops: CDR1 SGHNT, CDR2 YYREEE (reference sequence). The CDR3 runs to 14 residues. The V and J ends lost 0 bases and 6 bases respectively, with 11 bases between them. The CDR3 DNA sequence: TGTGCCAGCAGCTTGGAGGGGAGCGGGGATACGCAGTATTTT. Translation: CASSLEGSGDTQYF. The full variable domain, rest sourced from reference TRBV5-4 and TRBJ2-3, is ETGVTQSPTHLIKTRGQQVTLRCSSQSGHNTVSWYQQALGQGPQFIFQYYREEENGRGNFPPRFSGLQFPNYSSELNVNALELDDSALYLCASSLEGSGDTQYFGPGTRLTVL.

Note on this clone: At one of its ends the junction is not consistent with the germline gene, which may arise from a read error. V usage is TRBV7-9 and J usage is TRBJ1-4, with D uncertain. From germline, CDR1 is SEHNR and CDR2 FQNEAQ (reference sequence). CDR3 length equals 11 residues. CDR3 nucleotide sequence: TGTGCCAGCAGAGCCAATGGGAGGACTGTTTTT. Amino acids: CASRANGRTVF.

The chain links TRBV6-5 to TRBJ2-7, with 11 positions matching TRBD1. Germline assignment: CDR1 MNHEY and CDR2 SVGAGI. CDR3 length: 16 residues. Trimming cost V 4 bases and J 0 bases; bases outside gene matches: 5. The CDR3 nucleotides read TGTGCCAGCAGTTTCGTCGGGACAGGGGGCTCCTACGAGCAGTACTTC. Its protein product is CASSFVGTGGSYEQYF.

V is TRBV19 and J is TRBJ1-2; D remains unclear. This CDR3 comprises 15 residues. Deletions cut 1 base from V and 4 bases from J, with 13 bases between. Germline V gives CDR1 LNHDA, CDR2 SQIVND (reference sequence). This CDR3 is CASSIVGVGVYGYTF. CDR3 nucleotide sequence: TGTGCCAGTAGTATAGTCGGGGTGGGAGTCTATGGCTACACCTTC.

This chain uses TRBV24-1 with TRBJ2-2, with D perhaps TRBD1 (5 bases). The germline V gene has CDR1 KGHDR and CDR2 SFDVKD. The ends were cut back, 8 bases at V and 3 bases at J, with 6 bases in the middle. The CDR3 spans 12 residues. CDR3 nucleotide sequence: TGTGCCACCAAACAGGACACCGGGGAGCTGTTTTTT. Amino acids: CATKQDTGELFF.